One and the same sample provided the 15 T cell receptor beta chains below, sequenced in a study of OX40 agonist ivuxolimab in advanced cancers. The protocol was immunoSEQ multiplex PCR, while the TCRdb copy is restricted to in-frame clones and leaves out a portion. The data hold about 11,000 clones, with around nine tenths observed a single time. The sequences come from CD4+ or CD8+ T cells sorted from blood, collected in a trial of the OX40 agonist ivuxolimab. These receptor sequences come from an adult with an advanced solid tumor such as melanoma, head and neck, liver or kidney cancer.

This clone was detected only once. CDR3 residues: CASSIFGASYEQYF. The CDR3 bases are TGTGCCAGTAGTATTTTCGGGGCTTCCTACGAGCAGTACTTC. This chain links TRBV19 with TRBJ2-7; tentatively, D is TRBD1 or TRBD2 (5 bases each). The V end was cut by 3 bases, the J end by 1 base, with 10 bases between. Germline values: CDR1 LNHDA, CDR2 SQIVND (reference sequence). The CDR3 spans 14 residues. Complete variable domain (other parts from reference TRBV19 and TRBJ2-7): DGGITQSPKYLFRKEGQNVTLSCEQNLNHDAMYWYRQDPGQGLRLIYYSQIVNDFQKGDIAEGYSVSREKKESFPLTVTSAQKNPTAFYLCASSIFGASYEQYFGPGTRLTVT.

J is TRBJ2-7 and V is TRBV6-1, with TRBD2 as a possible D gene (5 bases). The CDR3 has 13 residues. The ends were cut back, 8 bases at V and 3 bases at J, with 14 bases in the middle. Per germline, CDR1 MNHNS and CDR2 SASEGT. CDR3 sequence (DNA): TGTGCCAGCTGTACTAGTGCTCACTACGAGCAGTACTTC. It codes for CASCTSAHYEQYF.

The gene calls are TRBV4-1 and TRBJ2-7, with 9 bases aligning to TRBD2. CDR1 and CDR2 (germline): MGHRA, YSYEKL. Losses at the gene ends were 3 bases for V and 3 bases for J; bases not matched to a gene: 6. This CDR3 has 15 residues. CDR3 region: CASSHPGLANYEQYF. The CDR3, as DNA: TGCGCCAGCAGCCATCCGGGACTAGCAAACTACGAGCAGTACTTC.

The genes are TRBV9 and TRBJ2-3; TRBD1 matches 10 bases. This CDR3 is 17 amino acids long. CDR1 is SGDLS and CDR2 is YYNGEE in the germline V gene. Losses at the gene ends were 0 bases for V and 4 bases for J; bases not matched to a gene: 8. The CDR3 sequence is CASSVGPDRGLSDTQYF. The CDR3 region has the DNA TGTGCCAGCAGCGTAGGGCCCGACAGGGGGCTCTCAGATACGCAGTATTTT.

The chain links TRBV7-9 to TRBJ1-4; 7 nucleotides align to TRBD1. Per the germline V gene, CDR1 is SEHNR and CDR2 is FQNEAQ (reference sequence). The CDR3 runs to 14 residues. Losses at the gene ends were 4 bases for V and 1 base for J; bases not matched to a gene: 0. CDR3 residues: CASSYRGTNEKLFF. The CDR3 DNA sequence: TGTGCCAGCAGCTACAGGGGAACTAATGAAAAACTGTTTTTT.

The V call is TRBV4-1, the J call TRBJ2-1; 10 nucleotides line up with TRBD2. Trimming at V came to 1 base and at J to 4 bases, leaving 1 base not matched to a gene. The V gene's germline CDR1 is MGHRA and CDR2 YSYEKL. This CDR3 has 15 amino acids. The CDR3, as DNA: TGCGCCAGCAGCCAAGTAGCGGGAGGTTACAATGAGCAGTTCTTC. Its protein is CASSQVAGGYNEQFF.

V usage is TRBV7-9 and J usage is TRBJ1-6, with D hard to call. CDR1 and CDR2 from the germline V gene are SEHNR and FQNEAQ (reference sequence). The germline V and J ends were trimmed by 3 bases and 6 bases, with 15 bases remaining between them. The CDR3 consists of 16 residues. The CDR3 nucleotides are TGTGCCAGCAGCTTTAGGGCCAAGGAGGGTAATTCACCCCTCCACTTT. Translation gives CASSFRAKEGNSPLHF. The entire variable domain, with the rest obtained from reference TRBV7-9 and TRBJ1-6, is as follows: DTGVSQNPRHKITKRGQNVTFRCDPISEHNRLYWYRQTLGQGPEFLTYFQNEAQLEKSRLLSDRFSAERPKGSFSTLEIQRTEQGDSAMYLCASSFRAKEGNSPLHFGNGTRLTVT.

The sample holds a few counts of this clone. The chain uses TRBV13 and TRBJ2-5; TRBD1 agrees at 9 bases. The CDR3 totals 15 residues. The germline CDR1 and CDR2 sequences are PRHDT and FYEKMQ (reference sequence). The J segment lost 2 bases and the V segment lost 4 bases, leaving 5 bases of the junction unmatched. In DNA form, the CDR3 reads TGTGCCAGCAGCTCAGGGACAGGGAGGCAAGAGACCCAGTACTTC. Protein product: CASSSGTGRQETQYF.

The chain joins TRBV7-2 to TRBJ2-7; D may be TRBD1 (6 bases). Trimming took off 5 bases at V and 3 bases at J, with 11 bases between the two ends. The germline V gene encodes CDR1 SGHTA and CDR2 FQGNSA. This CDR3 is 13 amino acids long. This chain's CDR3 is CASSVPGHYEQYF. As DNA, the CDR3 is TGTGCCAGCAGCGTACCGGGACACTACGAGCAGTACTTC. Full variable domain (missing parts from reference TRBV7-2 and TRBJ2-7): GAGVSQSPSNKVTEKGKDVELRCDPISGHTALYWYRQSLGQGLEFLIYFQGNSAPDKSGLPSDRFSAERTGGSVSTLTIQRTQQEDSAVYLCASSVPGHYEQYFGPGTRLTVT.

The chain employs TRBV11-2 and TRBJ2-7, with D unclear. CDR1 is SGHAT and CDR2 is FQNNGV in the germline V gene. Trimming removed 1 base at V and 3 bases at J, with 7 bases between. The CDR3 runs to 13 residues. The CDR3 region has the DNA TGTGCCAGCAGCTTAGGGACCCTCTACGAGCAGTACTTC. Protein product: CASSLGTLYEQYF.

The genes are TRBV9 and TRBJ2-1; 7 nucleotides align to TRBD1. V was pared by 4 bases and J by 2 bases, with 9 bases of the junction left unmatched. CDR1 is SGDLS, CDR2 YYNGEE, per germline. This CDR3 has 16 residues. CDR3 coding DNA: TGTGCCAGCAGCCCCTGGACAGGCGATACCTACAATGAGCAGTTCTTC. Protein sequence: CASSPWTGDTYNEQFF.

This chain connects TRBV10-1 to TRBJ2-5, with D perhaps TRBD2 (5 bases). The CDR3 totals 12 residues. Germline CDR1 is WNHNN and CDR2 is SYGVQD (reference sequence). V was cut by 7 bases and J by 6 bases, with 12 bases left in between. The CDR3 reads CASKRVGKTQYF. In nucleotides, the CDR3 is TGCGCCAGCAAAAGGGTCGGGAAGACCCAGTACTTC.

V is TRBV5-6 and J is TRBJ1-2, with unresolved D. Deletions cut 1 base from V and 3 bases from J, with 13 bases between. The CDR3 contains 15 residues. Per the germline V gene, CDR1 is SGHDT and CDR2 is YYEEEE. The CDR3 spells CASSLWAATHYGYTF. DNA for the CDR3: TGTGCCAGCAGCTTGTGGGCAGCTACACACTATGGCTACACCTTC. Together with reference TRBV5-6 and TRBJ1-2, the CDR3 gives the full variable domain: DAGVTQSPTHLIKTRGQQVTLRCSPKSGHDTVSWYQQALGQGPQFIFQYYEEEERQRGNFPDRFSGHQFPNYSSELNVNALLLGDSALYLCASSLWAATHYGYTFGSGTRLTVV.

The chain combines TRBV9 with TRBJ2-1, with 8 bases identical to TRBD2. With V trimmed by 4 bases and J by 2 bases, 8 bases remained unmatched. Germline-derived CDR1 and CDR2 are SGDLS and YYNGEE. CDR3 size: 16 residues. CDR3 in DNA: TGTGCCAGCAGCATGAAAGCGGGAGTGGCCTACAATGAGCAGTTCTTC. Protein sequence: CASSMKAGVAYNEQFF.

The chain recombines TRBV30 with TRBJ2-7, with 8 bases that match TRBD1. This CDR3 is 14 amino acids long. J was trimmed by 6 bases and V by 5 bases; bases with no gene match: 12. The germline CDR1 and CDR2 sequences are GTSNPN and SVGIG (reference sequence). This CDR3 is CAWGDGTGLLEQYF. CDR3 nucleotides: TGTGCCTGGGGGGACGGGACAGGCCTTCTCGAGCAGTACTTC.